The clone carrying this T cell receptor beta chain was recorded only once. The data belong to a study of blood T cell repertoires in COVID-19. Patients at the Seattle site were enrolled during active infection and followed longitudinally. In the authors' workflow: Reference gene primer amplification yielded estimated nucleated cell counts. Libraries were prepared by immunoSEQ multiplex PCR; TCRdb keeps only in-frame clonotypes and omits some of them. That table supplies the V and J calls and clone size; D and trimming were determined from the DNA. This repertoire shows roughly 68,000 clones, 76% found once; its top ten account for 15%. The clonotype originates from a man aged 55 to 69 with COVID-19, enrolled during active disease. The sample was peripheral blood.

CDR3 residues: CATHRGLQETQYF. In nucleotides, the CDR3 is TGTGCCACCCACAGGGGCCTACAAGAGACCCAGTACTTC. The chain employs TRBV5-5 and TRBJ2-5, with TRBD1 matching over 7 bases. The CDR3 extends over 13 amino acids. In germline, CDR1 is SGHKS, CDR2 YYEKEE (reference sequence). Trimming at V came to 9 bases and at J to 2 bases, leaving 7 bases not matched to a gene.